The clone carrying this T cell receptor (beta chain) has just one count. The data were obtained in a study of blood T cell repertoires in COVID-19. The V segment lost 5 bases and the J segment 4 bases; nucleotides outside the gene matches: 2. This CDR3 has 13 amino acids. From germline, CDR1 is SGHTA and CDR2 FQGNSA. Only in-frame clones appear in the TCRdb table, and some are missing; sequencing was by immunoSEQ multiplex PCR. The sample shows over 75,000 clones, around 90% of them seen only once. This receptor was identified in a human donor with active COVID-19. The donor label of this sample is uncertain. The chain joins TRBV7-2 to TRBJ2-7, with 10 bases that match TRBD1. The sequenced material came from peripheral blood. CDR3 DNA sequence: TGTGCCAGCAGCCCGGGACAGGGGTACGAGCAGTACTTC. Protein: CASSPGQGYEQYF.